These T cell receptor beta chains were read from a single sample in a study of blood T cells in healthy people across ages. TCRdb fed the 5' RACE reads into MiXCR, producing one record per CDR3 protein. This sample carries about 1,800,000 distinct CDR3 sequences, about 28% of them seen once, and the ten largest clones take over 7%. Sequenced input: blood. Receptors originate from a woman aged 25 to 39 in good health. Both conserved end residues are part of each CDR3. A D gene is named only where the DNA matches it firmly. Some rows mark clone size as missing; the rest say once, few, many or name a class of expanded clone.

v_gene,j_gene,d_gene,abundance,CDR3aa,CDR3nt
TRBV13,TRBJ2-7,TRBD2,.,CASSLQGTSTEQYF,TGTGCCAGCAGCCTCCAGGGGACTAGTACCGAGCAGTACTTC
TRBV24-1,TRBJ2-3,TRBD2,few,CATSDPSGSDADTQYF,TGTGCCACCAGTGATCCGAGCGGGAGTGACGCAGATACGCAGTATTTT
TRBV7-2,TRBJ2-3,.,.,CASTGVSGTDTQYF,TGTGCCAGCACCGGCGTTTCGGGCACAGATACGCAGTATTTT
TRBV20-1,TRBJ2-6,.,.,CSASHFGGSGANVLTF,TGCAGTGCTTCCCATTTCGGTGGCTCTGGGGCCAACGTCCTGACTTTC
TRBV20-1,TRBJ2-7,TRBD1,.,CSAPDRNSYEQYF,TGCAGTGCTCCGGACAGGAACAGCTACGAGCAGTACTTC
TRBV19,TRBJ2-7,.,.,CASSLEGISEQYF,TGTGCCAGTAGTCTAGAGGGGATCTCCGAGCAGTACTTC
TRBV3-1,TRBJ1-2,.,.,CASSRDPSNYGYTF,TGTGCCAGCAGCCGGGACCCGTCTAACTATGGCTACACCTTC
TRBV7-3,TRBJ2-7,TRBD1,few,CASSAGQGADEQYF,TGTGCCAGCAGCGCGGGACAGGGGGCCGACGAGCAGTACTTC
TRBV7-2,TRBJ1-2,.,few,CASSLVSVREDGYTF,TGCGCCAGCAGCTTAGTCAGCGTGAGGGAGGATGGCTACACCTTC
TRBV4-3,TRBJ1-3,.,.,CASSQGRSSSGNTIYF,TGCGCCAGCAGCCAAGGGCGTAGCTCCTCTGGAAACACCATATATTTT
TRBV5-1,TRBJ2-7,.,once,CASSLFTGGLNEQYF,TGCGCCAGCAGCTTGTTTACTGGGGGGTTGAATGAGCAGTACTTC
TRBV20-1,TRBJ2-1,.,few,CSARDPRGGNEQFF,TGCAGTGCTAGAGATCCCAGGGGAGGGAATGAGCAGTTCTTC
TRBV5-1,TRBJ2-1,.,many,CASSAPPGTAFYNEQFF,TGCGCCAGCAGCGCCCCTCCCGGGACGGCCTTCTACAATGAGCAGTTCTTC
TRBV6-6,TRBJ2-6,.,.,CASRDSFAGANVLTF,TGTGCCAGCAGGGACAGCTTCGCTGGGGCCAACGTCCTGACTTTC
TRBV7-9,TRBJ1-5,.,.,CASSLAGRGQPQHF,TGTGCCAGCAGCTTAGCGGGTAGGGGTCAGCCCCAGCATTTT